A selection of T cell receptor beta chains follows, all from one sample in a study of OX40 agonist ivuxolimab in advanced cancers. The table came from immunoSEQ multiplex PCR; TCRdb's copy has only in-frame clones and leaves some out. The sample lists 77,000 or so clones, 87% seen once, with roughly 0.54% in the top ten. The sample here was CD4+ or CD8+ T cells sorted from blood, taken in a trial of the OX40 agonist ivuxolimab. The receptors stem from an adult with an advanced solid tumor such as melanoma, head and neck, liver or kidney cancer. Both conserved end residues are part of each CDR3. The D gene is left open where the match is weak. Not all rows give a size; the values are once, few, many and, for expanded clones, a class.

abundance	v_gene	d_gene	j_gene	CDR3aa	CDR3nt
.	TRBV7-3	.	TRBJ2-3	CASSQGGDTQYF	TGTGCCAGCAGCCAGGGTGGCGATACGCAGTATTTT
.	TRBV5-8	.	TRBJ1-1	CASSLTEIEDGAEAFF	TGTGCCAGCAGCTTGACGGAAATAGAGGACGGCGCTGAAGCTTTCTTT
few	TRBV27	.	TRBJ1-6	CASSQWTGSNSPLHF	TGTGCCAGCAGTCAATGGACGGGGTCTAATTCACCCCTCCACTTT
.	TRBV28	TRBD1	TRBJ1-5	CATQTGYQPQHF	TGTGCCACCCAGACAGGGTATCAGCCCCAGCATTTT
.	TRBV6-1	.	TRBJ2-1	CASIAGSGSYNEQFF	TGTGCCAGCATTGCGGGTTCGGGCTCCTACAATGAGCAGTTCTTC
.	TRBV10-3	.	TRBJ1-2	CAISEHSAEDGYTF	TGTGCCATCAGTGAGCATTCGGCGGAGGATGGCTACACCTTC
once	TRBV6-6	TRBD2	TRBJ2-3	CASSYSGGIYTDTQYF	TGTGCCAGCAGTTACTCGGGGGGGATTTACACAGATACGCAGTATTTT
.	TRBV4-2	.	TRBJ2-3	CASSQDGGDTQYF	TGTGCCAGCAGCCAAGACGGCGGAGATACGCAGTATTTT
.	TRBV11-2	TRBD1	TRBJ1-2	CASSLDWGDRAYGYTF	TGTGCCAGCAGCTTAGATTGGGGGGACAGGGCCTATGGCTACACCTTC
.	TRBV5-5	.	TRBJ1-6	CASRLIRTAGTVGSPLHF	TGTGCCAGCAGACTTATTAGGACAGCGGGGACTGTAGGTTCACCCCTCCACTTT
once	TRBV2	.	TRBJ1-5	CASSGHFPGPQHF	TGTGCCAGCAGTGGACACTTTCCTGGGCCCCAGCATTTT
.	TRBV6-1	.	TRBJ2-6	CASSETGSGANVLTF	TGTGCCAGCAGTGAAACAGGCTCTGGGGCCAACGTCCTGACTTTC
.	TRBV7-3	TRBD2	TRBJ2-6	CASSLTGLAGHSGANVLTF	TGTGCCAGCAGCTTAACAGGGCTAGCGGGACACTCTGGGGCCAACGTCCTGACTTTC
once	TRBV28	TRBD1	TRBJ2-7	CASSLDRVVYEQYF	TGTGCCAGCAGTTTAGACAGGGTGGTCTACGAGCAGTACTTC
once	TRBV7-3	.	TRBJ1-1	CASSLYGGTEAFF	TGTGCCAGCAGCTTATACGGGGGCACTGAAGCTTTCTTT
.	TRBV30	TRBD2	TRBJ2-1	CAWSMLAGAYNEQFF	TGTGCCTGGAGTATGCTAGCGGGAGCATACAATGAGCAGTTCTTC
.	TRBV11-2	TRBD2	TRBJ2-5	CASSFGGTSQETQYF	TGTGCCAGCAGCTTCGGGGGGACCTCTCAAGAGACCCAGTACTTC
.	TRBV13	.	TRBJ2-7	CASSSYRPNDLYEQYF	TGTGCCAGCAGCTCTTACCGACCGAACGATTTGTACGAGCAGTACTTC
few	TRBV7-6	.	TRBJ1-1	CASSLGTALGSTEAFF	TGTGCCAGCAGCTTAGGGACAGCCCTAGGGAGCACTGAAGCTTTCTTT
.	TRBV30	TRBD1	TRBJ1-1	CAWSRQGDSAFF	TGTGCCTGGAGTCGGCAGGGGGATTCAGCTTTCTTT
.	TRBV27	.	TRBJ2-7	CASSTAGTYSYEQYF	TGTGCCAGCAGCACGGCAGGGACGTACTCCTACGAGCAGTACTTC
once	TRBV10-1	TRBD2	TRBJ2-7	CASSEEVAGGYEQYF	TGCGCCAGCAGTGAGGAGGTAGCGGGAGGGTACGAGCAGTACTTC
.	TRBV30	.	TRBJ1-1	CAWGDNGEAFF	TGTGCCTGGGGAGACAACGGTGAAGCTTTCTTT
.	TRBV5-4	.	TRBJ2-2	CASSPRNRARGRTGELFF	TGTGCCAGCAGCCCCAGAAACAGGGCCCGAGGACGGACCGGGGAGCTGTTTTTT
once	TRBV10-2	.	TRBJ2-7	CASSGTEYEQYF	TGCGCCAGCAGTGGCACTGAATACGAGCAGTACTTC
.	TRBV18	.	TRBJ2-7	CASSPGQGTYEQYF	TGTGCCAGCTCACCAGGCCAGGGCACCTACGAGCAGTACTTC
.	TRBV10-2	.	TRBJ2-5	CASSEPAETQYF	TGCGCCAGCAGTGAGCCAGCTGAGACCCAGTACTTC
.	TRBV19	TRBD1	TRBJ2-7	CASSIRTGAAYEQYF	TGTGCCAGTAGTATCCGGACAGGGGCCGCCTACGAGCAGTACTTC
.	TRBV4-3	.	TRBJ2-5	CASSQAHRAQETQYF	TGCGCCAGCAGCCAAGCTCACAGGGCCCAAGAGACCCAGTACTTC
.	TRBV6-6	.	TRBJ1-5	CASTNQQNQPQHF	TGTGCCAGCACCAACCAACAGAATCAGCCCCAGCATTTT
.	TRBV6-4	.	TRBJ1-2	CASSDVFKGNGYTF	TGTGCCAGCAGTGATGTGTTCAAGGGCAATGGCTACACCTTC
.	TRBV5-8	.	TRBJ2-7	CASLGGADYYEQYF	TGTGCCAGCTTGGGGGGGGCCGACTACTACGAGCAGTACTTC
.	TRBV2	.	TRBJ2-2	CAGKTGDKVTGELFF	TGTGCCGGCAAAACGGGGGATAAGGTCACCGGGGAGCTGTTTTTT
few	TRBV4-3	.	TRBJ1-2	CASSQDWAGWRDGYTF	TGCGCCAGCAGCCAAGATTGGGCAGGGTGGAGGGATGGCTACACCTTC
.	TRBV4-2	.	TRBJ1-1	CASSQEAGVTTEAFF	TGTGCCAGCAGCCAAGAGGCGGGCGTGACCACTGAAGCTTTCTTT
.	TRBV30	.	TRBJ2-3	CAWGQEDTQYF	TGTGCCTGGGGTCAGGAAGATACGCAGTATTTT